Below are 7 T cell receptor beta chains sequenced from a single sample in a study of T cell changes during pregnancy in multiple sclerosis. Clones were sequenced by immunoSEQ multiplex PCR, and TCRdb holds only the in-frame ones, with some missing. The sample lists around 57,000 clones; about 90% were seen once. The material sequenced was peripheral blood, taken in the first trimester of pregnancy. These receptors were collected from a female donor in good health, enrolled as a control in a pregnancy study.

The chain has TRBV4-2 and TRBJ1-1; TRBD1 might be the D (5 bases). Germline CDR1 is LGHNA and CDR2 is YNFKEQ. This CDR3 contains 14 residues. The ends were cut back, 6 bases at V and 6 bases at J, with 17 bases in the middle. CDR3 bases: TGTGCCAGCAGTCCCGGGAGGCAGGGTTCTGAAGCTTTCTTT. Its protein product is CASSPGRQGSEAFF.

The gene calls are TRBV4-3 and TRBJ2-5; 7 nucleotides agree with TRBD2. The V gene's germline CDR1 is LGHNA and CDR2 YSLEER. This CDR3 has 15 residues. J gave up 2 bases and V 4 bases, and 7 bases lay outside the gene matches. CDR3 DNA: TGCGCCAGCAGCCGCATAGACGGGGGGCAAGAGACCCAGTACTTC. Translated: CASSRIDGGQETQYF.

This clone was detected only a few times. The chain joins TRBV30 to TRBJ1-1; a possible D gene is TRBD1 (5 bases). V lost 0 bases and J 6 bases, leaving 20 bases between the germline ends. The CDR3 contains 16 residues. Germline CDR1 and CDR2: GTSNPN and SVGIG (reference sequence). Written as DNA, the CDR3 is TGTGCCTGGAGTGTACAAGTCGGTCGGGGGACGGCTGAAGCTTTCTTT. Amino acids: CAWSVQVGRGTAEAFF.

As DNA, the CDR3 is TGTGCCGGATGGGGGGGGGAGACCCAGTACTTC. Protein sequence: CAGWGGETQYF. The chain uses TRBV2 and TRBJ2-5; 7 bases fit TRBD2. With V trimmed by 11 bases and J by 5 bases, 5 bases remained unmatched. In germline, CDR1 is SNHLY, CDR2 FYNNEI. CDR3 length: 11 amino acids. The full variable domain, in which reference TRBV2 and TRBJ2-5 provide the parts outside the CDR3, is EPEVTQTPSHQVTQMGQEVILRCVPISNHLYFYWYRQILGQKVEFLVSFYNNEISEKSEIFDDQFSVERPDGSNFTLKIRSTKLEDSAMYFCAGWGGETQYFGPGTRLLVL.

This CDR3 reads CASSLTSAGIGTEAFF. The DNA for the CDR3 is TGTGCCAGCAGCTTAACGTCGGCCGGGATCGGCACTGAAGCTTTCTTT. This chain connects TRBV7-3 to TRBJ1-1, with D hard to call. The CDR3 extends over 16 amino acids. CDR1 is SGHTA, CDR2 FQGTGA, per germline. Trimming removed 0 bases from V and 4 bases from J, with 15 bases in between.

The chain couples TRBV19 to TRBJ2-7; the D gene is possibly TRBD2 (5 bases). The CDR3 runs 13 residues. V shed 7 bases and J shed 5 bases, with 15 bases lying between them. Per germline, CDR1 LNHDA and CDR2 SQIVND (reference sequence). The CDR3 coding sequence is TGTGCCAGTACAACGCCGGGAAACCACGAGCAGTACTTC. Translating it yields CASTTPGNHEQYF.

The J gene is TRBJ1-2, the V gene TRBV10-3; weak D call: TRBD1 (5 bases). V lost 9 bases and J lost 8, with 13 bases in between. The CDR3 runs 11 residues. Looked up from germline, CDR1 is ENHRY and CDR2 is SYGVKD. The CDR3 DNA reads TGTGCCATTGGGACGGGAGAGGGCTACACCTTC. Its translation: CAIGTGEGYTF.